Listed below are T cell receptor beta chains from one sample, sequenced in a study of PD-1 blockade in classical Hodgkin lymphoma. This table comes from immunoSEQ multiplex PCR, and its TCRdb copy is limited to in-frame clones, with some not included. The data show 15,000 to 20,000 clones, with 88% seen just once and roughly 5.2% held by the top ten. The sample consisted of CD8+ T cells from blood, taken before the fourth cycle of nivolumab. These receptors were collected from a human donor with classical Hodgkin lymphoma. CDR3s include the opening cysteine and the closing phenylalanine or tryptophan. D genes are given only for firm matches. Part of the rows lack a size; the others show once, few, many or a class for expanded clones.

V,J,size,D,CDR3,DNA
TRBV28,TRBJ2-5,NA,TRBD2,CASSFPLAGQETQYF,TGTGCCAGCAGTTTCCCGTTAGCGGGACAAGAGACCCAGTACTTC
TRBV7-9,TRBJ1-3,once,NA,CASSSTGGGGNTIYF,TGTGCCAGCAGCTCAACTGGGGGGGGTGGAAACACCATATATTTT
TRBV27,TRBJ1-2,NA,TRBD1,CASSSGGATYGYTF,TGTGCCAGCAGTTCAGGGGGCGCTACCTATGGCTACACCTTC
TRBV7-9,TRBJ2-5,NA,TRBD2,CASSSPTSGSQETQYF,TGTGCCAGCAGCTCACCGACTAGCGGGAGTCAAGAGACCCAGTACTTC
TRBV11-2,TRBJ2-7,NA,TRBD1,CASSRRWDRGREEQYF,TGTGCCAGCAGCAGGCGTTGGGACAGGGGGCGAGAAGAGCAGTACTTC
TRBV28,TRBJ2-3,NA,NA,CASSWDVHTQYF,TGTGCCAGCAGTTGGGACGTTCATACGCAGTATTTT
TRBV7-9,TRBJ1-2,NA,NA,CASSLPGDSRVGYTF,TGTGCCAGCAGCCTACCCGGAGACAGTCGGGTAGGCTACACCTTC
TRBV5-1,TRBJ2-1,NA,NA,CASSLVPYNEQFF,TGCGCCAGCAGCTTGGTTCCGTACAATGAGCAGTTCTTC
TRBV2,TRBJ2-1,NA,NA,CASSDKDNEQFF,TGTGCCAGCAGTGATAAGGACAATGAGCAGTTCTTC
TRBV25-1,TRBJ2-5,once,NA,CASSVPGETQYF,TGTGCCAGCAGTGTCCCTGGGGAGACCCAGTACTTC
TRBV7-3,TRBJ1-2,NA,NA,CASSSNRGTYLNYGYTF,TGTGCCAGCAGCTCGAACCGGGGAACGTACTTGAACTATGGCTACACCTTC
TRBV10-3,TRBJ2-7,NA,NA,CAISDAIYEQYF,TGTGCCATCAGTGATGCCATTTACGAGCAGTACTTC
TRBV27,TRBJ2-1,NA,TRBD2,CASSPVRGRGNEQFF,TGTGCCAGCAGCCCCGTCCGCGGGAGGGGCAATGAGCAGTTCTTC
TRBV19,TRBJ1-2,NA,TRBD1,CASSLSGTGDYGYTF,TGTGCCAGTAGTCTATCCGGGACAGGGGACTATGGCTACACCTTC
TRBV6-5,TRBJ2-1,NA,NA,CASTWAAASYNEQFF,TGTGCCAGCACCTGGGCCGCGGCCTCCTACAATGAGCAGTTCTTC
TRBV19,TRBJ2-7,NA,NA,CASSIEVMNEQYF,TGTGCCAGTAGTATAGAGGTAATGAACGAGCAGTACTTC
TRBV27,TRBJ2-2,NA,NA,CASSMGQNTGELFF,TGTGCCAGCAGTATGGGACAGAACACCGGGGAGCTGTTTTTT
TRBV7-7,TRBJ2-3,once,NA,CASSLDEGSWQYF,TGTGCCAGCAGCTTAGATGAGGGCAGTTGGCAGTATTTT
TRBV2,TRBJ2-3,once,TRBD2,CASSERVAGSPPSTDTQYF,TGTGCCAGCAGTGAGAGGGTAGCGGGTTCTCCTCCTAGCACAGATACGCAGTATTTT
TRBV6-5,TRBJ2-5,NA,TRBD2,CASSGSGSQETQYF,TGTGCCAGCAGTGGGAGCGGGAGCCAAGAGACCCAGTACTTC
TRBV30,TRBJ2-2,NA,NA,CATTAAGELFF,TGTGCCACGACCGCGGCCGGGGAGCTGTTTTTT
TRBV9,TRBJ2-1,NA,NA,CASSVEGASYNEQFF,TGTGCCAGCAGCGTTGAAGGGGCCTCCTACAATGAGCAGTTCTTC
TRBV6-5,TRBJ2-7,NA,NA,CASSYGASSYEQYF,TGTGCCAGCAGTTACGGAGCGAGCTCCTACGAGCAGTACTTC
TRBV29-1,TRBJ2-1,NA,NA,CSVEERGSYISYNEQFF,TGCAGCGTTGAAGAAAGGGGCAGCTACATCTCCTACAATGAGCAGTTCTTC
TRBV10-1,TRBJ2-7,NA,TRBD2,CASSDELGTTYEQYF,TGCGCCAGCAGCGACGAACTTGGGACTACCTACGAGCAGTACTTC
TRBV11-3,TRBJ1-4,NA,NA,CARRVAVNEKLFF,TGTGCCAGACGGGTGGCAGTGAATGAAAAACTGTTTTTT
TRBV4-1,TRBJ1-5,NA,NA,CASSLVTGANQPQHF,TGCGCCAGCAGCCTTGTTACGGGGGCCAATCAGCCCCAGCATTTT
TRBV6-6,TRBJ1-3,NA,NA,CASSYSSGNTIYF,TGTGCCAGCAGTTATTCCTCTGGAAACACCATATATTTT